The next 15 T cell receptor beta chains were all read from a single sample in a study of beta chain features in type 1 diabetes. Whole-study results and caveats: Across all four CD4+ subsets, people with type 1 diabetes showed modestly shorter TCRB CDR3s.

TCRB transcripts that were expressed got sequenced, as all of the isolated RNA had been reverse transcribed. Clones were read by immunoSEQ multiplex PCR, and TCRdb kept only the in-frame ones, dropping some. This sample carries 300,000 to 350,000 clones, approximately 12% of them seen once, and the ten largest clones take 0.015%. Which antigens these TCRs recognize remains unknown. The sequencing sample was made of naive CD4+ T cells from blood. The receptor source for this set is a woman between 18 and 29 years old with type 1 diabetes.

The genes are TRBV4-1 and TRBJ2-1, with 9 bases identical to TRBD2. Germline CDR1 MGHRA, CDR2 YSYEKL. This CDR3 comprises 16 residues. Trimming cost V 3 bases and J 0 bases; bases outside gene matches: 3. The CDR3 loop is CASSQISGSSYNEQFF. The CDR3 DNA sequence: TGCGCCAGCAGCCAGATTAGCGGGAGCTCCTACAATGAGCAGTTCTTC.

This clone was found a few times. J is TRBJ2-3 and V is TRBV27; D is unclear. The CDR3 runs 14 residues. Germline V CDR1 and CDR2: MNHEY, SMNVEV (reference sequence). V was clipped by 5 bases and J by 7 bases, with 16 bases between them. The CDR3 bases are TGTGCCAGCAGTCCTATCCCCTTAAGCTATACGCAGTATTTT. It translates to CASSPIPLSYTQYF.

This clone was picked up a small number of times. The J gene is TRBJ2-1, the V gene TRBV12-5; a possible D gene is TRBD1 (5 bases). The germline V gene has CDR1 LGHNT and CDR2 FRNRAP. Trimming took 4 bases from V and 5 from J, leaving 12 bases between them. CDR3 length equals 14 residues. In DNA form, the CDR3 reads TGTGCTAGTGGTTCAGGGTACAATGACAATGAGCAGTTCTTC. Its translation is CASGSGYNDNEQFF.

This clone was seen only a few times. V gene TRBV7-2 combines with J gene TRBJ2-1, with a possible D match to TRBD2 (6 bases). V gave up 4 bases and J gave up 6 bases, with 19 bases separating them. CDR1 is SGHTA, CDR2 FQGNSA, per germline. The CDR3 is 16 amino acids. CDR3 sequence: CASSSRVRAGGNEQFF. The DNA of the CDR3 is TGTGCCAGCAGCTCTAGGGTCCGGGCCGGGGGCAATGAGCAGTTCTTC.

The chain carries TRBV30 and TRBJ1-4; TRBD1 matches 8 bases. CDR3 length: 15 amino acids. CDR1 GTSNPN and CDR2 SVGIG come from the germline V gene (reference sequence). Germline trimming cut 2 bases from V and 7 bases from J; bases unmatched to any gene: 9. DNA for the CDR3: TGTGCCTGGAGTTACGCAGGGGGCGGTGGTGAAAAACTGTTTTTT. This codes for CAWSYAGGGGEKLFF.

This clone has more than one count but fewer than ten. This sequence joins TRBV10-2 and TRBJ2-1, with 14 positions matching TRBD2. Trimming took 7 bases from V and 1 from J; bases not matched to a gene: 9. CDR1 and CDR2 from the germline V gene are WSHSY and SAAADI. This CDR3 spans 18 amino acids. Written as DNA, the CDR3 is TGCGCCAGCATCCGGGGACTAGCGGGAGACGCATCCTACAATGAGCAGTTCTTC. It translates to CASIRGLAGDASYNEQFF.

The chain is built from TRBV7-6 and TRBJ2-3; 14 nucleotides agree with TRBD2. CDR3 size: 18 residues. The germline V gene encodes CDR1 SGHVS and CDR2 FNYEAQ. Unmatched junction bases numbered 7, after V lost 3 bases and J lost 2 bases. CDR3 sequence (DNA): TGTGCCAGCAGCTTGACTAGCGGGAGGGCCCTTATCACAGATACGCAGTATTTT. Its protein is CASSLTSGRALITDTQYF.

The V and J genes are TRBV18 and TRBJ1-5, with D possibly TRBD1 on 5 matching bases. CDR3 length: 15 amino acids. From germline, CDR1 is KGHSH and CDR2 LQKENI. V shed 6 bases and J shed 7 bases, with 19 bases lying between them. CDR3: CASSLGAGQDQPQHF. In DNA form, the CDR3 reads TGTGCCAGCTCCTTAGGGGCAGGCCAGGACCAGCCCCAGCATTTT.

This chain links TRBV7-2 with TRBJ2-3; TRBD2 might be the D (5 bases). Trimming took off 1 base at V and 4 bases at J, with 6 bases between the two ends. The V gene's germline CDR1 is SGHTA and CDR2 FQGNSA. This CDR3 region has 13 residues. The CDR3 DNA reads TGTGCCAGCAGCTTAGAGAGGGCAGATACGCAGTATTTT. Amino acid sequence: CASSLERADTQYF.

The J gene is TRBJ1-4, the V gene TRBV7-8; maybe TRBD1 (6 bases). Germline CDR1 is SGHVS and CDR2 is FQNEAQ. This CDR3 region has 15 residues. Trimming pared 1 base from V and 1 base from J, leaving 7 bases between. CDR3 DNA: TGTGCCAGCAGCTTAGAACAGGGAACTAATGAAAAACTGTTTTTT. Its translation is CASSLEQGTNEKLFF. Looking up the rest from reference TRBV7-8 and TRBJ1-4 gives the full variable domain: GAGVSQSPRYKVAKRGQDVALRCDPISGHVSLFWYQQALGQGPEFLTYFQNEAQLDKSGLPSDRFFAERPEGSVSTLKIQRTQQEDSAVYLCASSLEQGTNEKLFFGSGTQLSVL.

V is TRBV18 and J is TRBJ2-5; 13 nucleotides align to TRBD2. The CDR3 is made up of 15 amino acids. The V gene end was trimmed by 3 bases and the J gene end by 5 bases; junction bases not matched to a gene: 3. Germline V gene lookup returns CDR1 KGHSH and CDR2 LQKENI. The CDR3 DNA follows: TGTGCCAGCTCACCGGGACTAGCGGGAAGCGAGACCCAGTACTTC. Its protein product is CASSPGLAGSETQYF. Full variable domain (outside the CDR3, taken from reference TRBV18 and TRBJ2-5): NAGVMQNPRHLVRRRGQEARLRCSPMKGHSHVYWYRQLPEEGLKFMVYLQKENIIDESGMPKERFSAEFPKEGPSILRIQQVVRGDSAAYFCASSPGLAGSETQYFGPGTRLLVL.

This rearrangement joins TRBV29-1 to TRBJ1-2; 7 nucleotides align to TRBD1. The CDR3 consists of 16 residues. Germline CDR1 is SQVTM and CDR2 is ANQGSEA. J was trimmed by 0 bases and V by 5 bases; bases with no gene match: 12. Written as DNA, the CDR3 is TGCAGCGTTTCGCCTCGATTGACAGGGACTAACTATGGCTACACCTTC. Translating it yields CSVSPRLTGTNYGYTF.

This clone was detected ten times or more. The chain carries TRBV29-1 and TRBJ2-7, with D maybe TRBD1 (6 bases). V lost 2 bases to trimming and J lost 6 bases, with 11 bases between them. The germline V gene encodes CDR1 SQVTM and CDR2 ANQGSEA. This CDR3 comprises 12 residues. The CDR3 loop is CSVEQDSPEQYF. The DNA for the CDR3 is TGCAGCGTTGAACAGGACAGTCCCGAGCAGTACTTC.

This clone was observed a handful of times. The V call is TRBV15, the J call TRBJ2-5, with D possibly being TRBD2 (6 bases). Trimming cost V 5 bases and J 2 bases, with 18 bases left between them. The CDR3 is made up of 16 amino acids. CDR1 is LNHNV and CDR2 is YYDKDF in the germline V gene (reference sequence). The CDR3 DNA reads as TGTGCCACCAGCGGAGGGACGGAACTAGTTCAAGAGACCCAGTACTTC. Amino acids: CATSGGTELVQETQYF.

The V gene is TRBV4-1, the J gene TRBJ2-7; D gene uncertain. The ends were cut back, 1 base at V and 0 bases at J, with 10 bases in the middle. The CDR3 length is 15 residues. Germline loops: CDR1 MGHRA, CDR2 YSYEKL. Written as DNA, the CDR3 is TGCGCCAGCAGCCAAGTCGACTCTAGCTCCTACGAGCAGTACTTC. Translating gives CASSQVDSSSYEQYF.